This T cell receptor beta chain was profiled in a study of blood T cell repertoires in COVID-19. In the study overall: The United States, Italy and Spain provided the acute and convalescent COVID-19 samples. T cells, B-cell-depleted T cells, or PBMCs provided the cDNA or gDNA that served as material.

The CDR3 totals 13 residues. The V gene's germline CDR1 is SGHNT and CDR2 YYREEE (reference sequence). V gave up 1 base and J gave up 2 bases, with 7 bases separating them. Authors' processing steps: Estimated nucleated cell counts came from reference gene primer amplification. Here immunoSEQ multiplex PCR was the method, and the copy in TCRdb shows in-frame clones only, minus some. That table supplies the V and J calls and clone size; D and trimming were determined from the DNA. The profile shows roughly 34,000 clones, roughly nine tenths of them singletons. In the case of this clone: The sample contains more than one DNA sequence encoding this CDR3.

The sample was peripheral blood. This chain joins TRBV5-4 and TRBJ2-7; weak D call: TRBD2 (6 bases). This receptor was obtained from a human donor with active COVID-19. The donor label of this sample is uncertain. The CDR3 nucleotides are TGTGCCAGCAGCTTGCGCGGGGCCTACGAGCAGTACTTC. This sequence encodes CASSLRGAYEQYF.